A selection of T cell receptor beta chains follows, all from one sample in a study of shared clonotypes between healthy human individuals. Only in-frame clones appear in the TCRdb table, and some are missing; sequencing was by immunoSEQ multiplex PCR. Here the sample spans roughly 1,100,000 clones, approximately 68% being singletons. The specimen sequenced was memory CD4+ T cells sorted from blood. The receptors were gathered from a man aged 18 to 29 in good health. CDR3s include the opening cysteine and the closing phenylalanine or tryptophan. Each record gives: J gene, clone size, V gene, CDR3 protein. The listing skips clone size in some rows; elsewhere it reads once, few, many or a size class.

>TRBJ1-1|many|TRBV6-1
CASSARDRRGNTEAFF
>TRBJ2-1|.|TRBV25-1
CASGLVLEQFF
>TRBJ2-5|.|TRBV19
CASSLGQKETQYF
>TRBJ1-3|.|TRBV7-4
CASSRQNDRNPSKGF
>TRBJ1-1|.|TRBV4-2
CASSQEGQGTRANTEAFF
>TRBJ2-7|many|TRBV7-9
CASSLGPRSYEQYF
>TRBJ2-1|.|TRBV5-1
CASSLVGGGNINEQFF
>.|.|TRBV9
CASSDSRQGPKYEQYF
>TRBJ1-1|.|TRBV5-5
CASSWLGVNTEAFF
>TRBJ1-2|once|TRBV10-3
CAISESSQGKYGYTF
>TRBJ1-3|.|TRBV6-6
CASRTAENTIYF
>TRBJ2-7|.|TRBV5-6
CASTASGGREQYF
>TRBJ2-3|.|TRBV7-2
CASSRDSFSTDTQYF
>TRBJ1-4|.|TRBV5-1
CASSLGGTTNEKLFF
>TRBJ1-2|.|TRBV18
CASSPRKSWDSGGYGYTF
>TRBJ2-5|.|TRBV6-1
CASSEPGLAGGTQYF
>TRBJ2-7|many|TRBV7-2
CASSFGKGQGYEQYF
>TRBJ2-3|.|TRBV7-2
CASSLGLSGDTQYF
>TRBJ2-5|many|TRBV29-1
CSPRVSGGRQETQYF
>TRBJ1-2|.|TRBV7-9
CASSTDSFYGYTF
>TRBJ2-3|many|TRBV23-1
CASREIASGKADTQYF
>TRBJ1-1|many|TRBV5-1
CASSFTGSTEAFF
>TRBJ2-6|few|TRBV28
CASSLGTGGRANVLTF
>TRBJ2-2|.|TRBV5-3
CARSLPGQQSNTGELFF
>TRBJ2-2|.|TRBV6-1
CASTSAGSGELFF
>TRBJ1-1|few|TRBV4-3
CASSQDLNTEAFF
>TRBJ2-3|many|TRBV6-5
CASSYGHTQYF
>TRBJ1-1|.|TRBV6-6
CASRTTGSRAFF
>TRBJ1-2|.|TRBV5-1
CASSLGGELNGYTF
>TRBJ2-1|.|TRBV2
CASSGYNEQFF
>TRBJ2-7|many|TRBV6-1
CASSEAGGPYEQYF
>TRBJ1-1|.|TRBV7-3
CASSSGQGQGTEAFF
>TRBJ2-1|.|TRBV11-2
CASSSETGGKNEQFF
>TRBJ1-3|many|TRBV9
CASIQVVGNTIYF
>TRBJ2-7|.|TRBV7-3
CASRLIKLNAWEQYF
>TRBJ2-7|.|TRBV6-1
CASTSTGTASYEQYF
>TRBJ2-7|.|TRBV5-4
CASTGGSGPSSYEQYF
>TRBJ1-2|few|TRBV20-1
CSGRGGYGYTF
>TRBJ2-1|.|TRBV23-1
CASSQSCGDSYNEQFF
>TRBJ1-4|.|TRBV15
CATSRGGSAFNEKLFF
>TRBJ1-6|.|TRBV27
CASSFNPGPNSPLHF
>TRBJ1-5|.|TRBV25-1
CASPLGPSNQPQHF
>TRBJ1-6|.|TRBV6-6
CASSTDRGYNSPLHF
>TRBJ2-3|few|TRBV30
CAWSAGAHEVTQYF
>TRBJ2-2|.|TRBV7-8
CASSKRTGSTGELFF
>TRBJ1-4|.|TRBV7-9
CASSDTANEKLFF
>TRBJ2-5|once|TRBV7-7
CASSPGGQAETQYF
>TRBJ1-1|few|TRBV2
CASSEWGAGAFF
>TRBJ2-1|.|TRBV10-2
CASSDPGGRYNEQFF
>TRBJ1-4|once|TRBV18
CASSLSQTNEKLFF
>TRBJ2-3|.|TRBV10-3
CAISETSGRGGTDTQYF